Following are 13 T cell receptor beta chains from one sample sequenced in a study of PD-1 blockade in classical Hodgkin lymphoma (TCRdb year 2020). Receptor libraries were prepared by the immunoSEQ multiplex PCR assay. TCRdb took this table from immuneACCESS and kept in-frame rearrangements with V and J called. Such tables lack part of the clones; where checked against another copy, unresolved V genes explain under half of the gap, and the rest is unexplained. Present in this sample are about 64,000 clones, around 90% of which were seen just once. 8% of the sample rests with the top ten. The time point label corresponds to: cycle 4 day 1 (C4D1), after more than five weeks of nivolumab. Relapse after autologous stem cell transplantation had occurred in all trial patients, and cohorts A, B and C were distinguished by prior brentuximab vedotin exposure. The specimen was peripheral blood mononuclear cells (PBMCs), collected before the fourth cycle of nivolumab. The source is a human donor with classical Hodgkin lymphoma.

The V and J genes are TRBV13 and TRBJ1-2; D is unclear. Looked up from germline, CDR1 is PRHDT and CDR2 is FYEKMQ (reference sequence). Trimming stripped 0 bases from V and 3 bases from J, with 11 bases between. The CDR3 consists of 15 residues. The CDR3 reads CASSLGRTGHYGYTF. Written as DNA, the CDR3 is TGTGCCAGCAGCTTAGGTCGGACGGGTCACTATGGCTACACCTTC. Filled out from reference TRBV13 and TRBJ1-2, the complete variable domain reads AAGVIQSPRHLIKEKRETATLKCYPIPRHDTVYWYQQGPGQDPQFLISFYEKMQSDKGSIPDRFSAQQFSDYHSELNMSSLELGDSALYFCASSLGRTGHYGYTFGSGTRLTVV.

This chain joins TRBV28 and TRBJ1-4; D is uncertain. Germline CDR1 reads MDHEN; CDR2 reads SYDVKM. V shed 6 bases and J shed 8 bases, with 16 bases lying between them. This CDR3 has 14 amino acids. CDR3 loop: CASSPGQTREKLFF. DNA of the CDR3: TGTGCCAGCAGCCCCGGGCAGACACGAGAAAAACTGTTTTTT.

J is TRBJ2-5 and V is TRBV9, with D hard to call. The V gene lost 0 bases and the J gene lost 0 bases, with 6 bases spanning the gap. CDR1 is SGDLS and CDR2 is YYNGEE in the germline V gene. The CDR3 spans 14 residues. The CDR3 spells CASSVGGDQETQYF. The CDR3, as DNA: TGTGCCAGCAGCGTAGGTGGGGACCAAGAGACCCAGTACTTC.

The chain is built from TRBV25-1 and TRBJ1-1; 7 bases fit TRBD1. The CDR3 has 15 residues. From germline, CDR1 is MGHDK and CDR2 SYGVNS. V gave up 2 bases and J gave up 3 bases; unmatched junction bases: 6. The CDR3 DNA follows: TGTGCCAGCAGTGAACTTGGGGACAGCTACACTGAAGCTTTCTTT. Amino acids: CASSELGDSYTEAFF.

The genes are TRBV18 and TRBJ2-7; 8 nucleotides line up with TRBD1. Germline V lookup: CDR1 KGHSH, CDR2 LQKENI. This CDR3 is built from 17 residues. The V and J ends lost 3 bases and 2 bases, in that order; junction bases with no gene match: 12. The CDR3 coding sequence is TGTGCCAGCTCACCTTCTACCGGGACAGGCCCTACCTACGAGCAGTACTTC. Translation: CASSPSTGTGPTYEQYF. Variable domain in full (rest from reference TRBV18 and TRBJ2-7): NAGVMQNPRHLVRRRGQEARLRCSPMKGHSHVYWYRQLPEEGLKFMVYLQKENIIDESGMPKERFSAEFPKEGPSILRIQQVVRGDSAAYFCASSPSTGTGPTYEQYFGPGTRLTVT.

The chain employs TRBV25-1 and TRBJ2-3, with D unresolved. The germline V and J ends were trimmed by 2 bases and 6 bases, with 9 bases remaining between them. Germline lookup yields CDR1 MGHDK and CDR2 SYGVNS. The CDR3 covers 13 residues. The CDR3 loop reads CASSENSHDTQYF. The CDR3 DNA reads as TGTGCCAGCAGTGAAAACTCACATGATACGCAGTATTTT. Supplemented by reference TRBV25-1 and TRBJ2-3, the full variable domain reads EADIYQTPRYLVIGTGKKITLECSQTMGHDKMYWYQQDPGMELHLIHYSYGVNSTEKGDLSSESTVSRIRTEHFPLTLESARPSHTSQYLCASSENSHDTQYFGPGTRLTVL.

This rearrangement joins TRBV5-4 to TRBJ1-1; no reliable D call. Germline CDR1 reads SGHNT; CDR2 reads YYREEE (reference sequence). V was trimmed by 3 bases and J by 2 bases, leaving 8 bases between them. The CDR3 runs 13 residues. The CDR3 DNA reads TGTGCCAGCAGCTACAGAGACAACACTGAAGCTTTCTTT. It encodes CASSYRDNTEAFF.

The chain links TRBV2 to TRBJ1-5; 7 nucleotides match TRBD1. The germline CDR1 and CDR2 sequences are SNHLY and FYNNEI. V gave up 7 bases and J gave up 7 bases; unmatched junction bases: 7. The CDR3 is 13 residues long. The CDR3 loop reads CASNQGGDQPQHF. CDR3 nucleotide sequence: TGTGCCAGCAATCAAGGGGGCGACCAGCCCCAGCATTTT.

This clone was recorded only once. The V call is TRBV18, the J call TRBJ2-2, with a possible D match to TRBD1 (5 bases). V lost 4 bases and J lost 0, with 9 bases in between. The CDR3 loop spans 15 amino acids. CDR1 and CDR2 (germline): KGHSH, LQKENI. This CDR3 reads CASSQGLPNTGELFF. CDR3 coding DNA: TGTGCCAGCTCACAGGGGTTACCGAACACCGGGGAGCTGTTTTTT.

CDR3 nucleotides: TGTGCCAGCAGTCCCCAAAAAAACTATGGCTACACCTTC. Translation: CASSPQKNYGYTF. J is TRBJ1-2 and V is TRBV28; no clear D. The CDR3 spans 13 residues. V lost 5 bases and J lost 2, with 9 bases in between. From germline, CDR1 is MDHEN and CDR2 SYDVKM.

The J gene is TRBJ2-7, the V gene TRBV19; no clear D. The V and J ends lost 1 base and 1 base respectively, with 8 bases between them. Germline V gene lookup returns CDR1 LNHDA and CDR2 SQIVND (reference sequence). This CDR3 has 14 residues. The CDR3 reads CASSIGLRSYEQYF. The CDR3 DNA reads TGTGCCAGTAGTATAGGCTTAAGGTCCTACGAGCAGTACTTC.

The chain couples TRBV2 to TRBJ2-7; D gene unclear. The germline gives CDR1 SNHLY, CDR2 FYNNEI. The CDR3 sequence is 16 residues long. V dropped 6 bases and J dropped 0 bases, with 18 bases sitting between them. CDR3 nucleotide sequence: TGTGCCAGCAGAGGCCTATGGGCAGGCTTCTCCTACGAGCAGTACTTC. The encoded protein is CASRGLWAGFSYEQYF.

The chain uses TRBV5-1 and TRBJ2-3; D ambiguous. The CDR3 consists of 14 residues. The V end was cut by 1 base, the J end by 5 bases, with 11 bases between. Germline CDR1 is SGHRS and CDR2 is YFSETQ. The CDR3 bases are TGCGCCAGCAGCTTGAGCGACCCCGGAGATACGCAGTATTTT. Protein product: CASSLSDPGDTQYF. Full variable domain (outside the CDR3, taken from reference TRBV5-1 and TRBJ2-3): KAGVTQTPRYLIKTRGQQVTLSCSPISGHRSVSWYQQTPGQGLQFLFEYFSETQRNKGNFPGRFSGRQFSNSRSEMNVSTLELGDSALYLCASSLSDPGDTQYFGPGTRLTVL.